A single sample is the source of the 15 T cell receptor beta chains below, sequenced in a study of T cell responses to AZD1222 COVID-19 vaccine. Clones were read by immunoSEQ multiplex PCR, and TCRdb kept only the in-frame ones, dropping some. The table shows 82,000 or so clones, with 90% occurring only once. The sequences come from peripheral blood, collected on day 0 of AZD1222 vaccination. These receptors were taken from an adult in good health.

The chain links TRBV7-9 to TRBJ2-1; D remains unclear. Germline V lookup: CDR1 SEHNR, CDR2 FQNEAQ (reference sequence). CDR3 size: 15 residues. V dropped 3 bases and J dropped 0 bases, with 9 bases sitting between them. The CDR3 reads CASSLSESSYNEQFF. CDR3 bases: TGTGCCAGCAGCTTGTCCGAGAGCTCCTACAATGAGCAGTTCTTC.

Notes on this clone: A junction boundary mismatches the germline segment, possibly from a read error. The genes are TRBV3-1 (or the pseudogene TRBV3-2) and TRBJ2-1; 10 bases align to TRBD2. Germline V gene sequence: CDR1 LGHDT, CDR2 YNNKEL (reference sequence). The CDR3 has 13 amino acids. DNA for the CDR3: TGTGCCAGCAGCCAAGAAGGAGCGGGGGGGTCACTCTTC. As protein: CASSQEGAGGSLF.

The chain uses TRBV7-2 and TRBJ2-7; D unresolved. Germline V lookup: CDR1 SGHTA, CDR2 FQGNSA. The CDR3 is 15 residues long. The V gene lost 6 bases and the J gene lost 0 bases, with 15 bases spanning the gap. As DNA, the CDR3 is TGTGCCAGCAGGGCTGGATCCCTAAGCTCCTACGAGCAGTACTTC. Protein product: CASRAGSLSSYEQYF. Together with reference TRBV7-2 and TRBJ2-7, the CDR3 gives the full variable domain: GAGVSQSPSNKVTEKGKDVELRCDPISGHTALYWYRQSLGQGLEFLIYFQGNSAPDKSGLPSDRFSAERTGGSVSTLTIQRTQQEDSAVYLCASRAGSLSSYEQYFGPGTRLTVT.

The chain combines TRBV9 with TRBJ1-3; D gene ambiguous. Between the trimmed V and J ends, which lost 0 bases and 2 bases, there was a span of 9 bases. The CDR3 is 15 amino acids. Germline CDR1 and CDR2: SGDLS and YYNGEE. Here the CDR3 DNA reads TGTGCCAGCAGCGTAGTTGGGGATCCTGGAAACACCATATATTTT. Amino acid sequence: CASSVVGDPGNTIYF.

J is TRBJ2-1 and V is TRBV11-2; TRBD1 matches at 7 bases. V shed 6 bases and J 2 bases; nucleotides not matched to a gene: 13. Germline assignment: CDR1 SGHAT and CDR2 FQNNGV. The CDR3 runs 17 residues. The CDR3 loop reads CASSFGLWDRPYNEQFF. In DNA form, the CDR3 reads TGTGCCAGCAGTTTTGGCTTATGGGACAGACCCTACAATGAGCAGTTCTTC.

The rearrangement links TRBV4-3 to TRBJ1-3; TRBD1 aligns across 11 bases. This CDR3 spans 17 amino acids. With V trimmed by 1 base and J by 3 bases, 5 bases remained unmatched. Germline loops: CDR1 LGHNA, CDR2 YSLEER. This CDR3 reads CASSQGTGTGGGNTIYF. CDR3 DNA: TGCGCCAGCAGCCAAGGAACCGGGACAGGGGGTGGAAACACCATATATTTT.

The V gene is TRBV6-2 or TRBV6-3, the J gene TRBJ2-3; unclear D gene. The CDR3 has 14 amino acids. From germline, CDR1 is MNHEY and CDR2 SVGEGT. V was clipped by 6 bases and J by 2 bases, with 12 bases between them. The CDR3: CASSRGPTTDTQYF. The CDR3, as DNA: TGTGCCAGCAGCCGTGGACCGACCACAGATACGCAGTATTTT.

V is TRBV9 and J is TRBJ1-2, with 11 nucleotides matching TRBD1. This CDR3 has 14 amino acids. With 2 bases clipped from V and 7 bases from J, the junction kept 4 bases outside the gene matches. Germline lookup yields CDR1 SGDLS and CDR2 YYNGEE. CDR3 sequence reads: CASSVSDRGPGYTF. CDR3 nucleotides: TGTGCCAGCAGCGTGTCGGACAGGGGGCCTGGCTACACCTTC.

V gene TRBV9 combines with J gene TRBJ1-4; possible D gene TRBD1, 5 bases. There are 16 residues in the CDR3. Germline V gives CDR1 SGDLS, CDR2 YYNGEE. Trimming removed 0 bases at V and 8 bases at J, with 17 bases between. The CDR3 reads CASSVASRGSDEKLFF. The CDR3 nucleotides are TGTGCCAGCAGCGTAGCGTCGAGGGGCAGTGACGAAAAACTGTTTTTT.

A single count supports this clone. The CDR3 bases are TGTGCCAGCAGCTTAGGGTCAGGGAACACTGAAGCTTTCTTT. This gives the protein CASSLGSGNTEAFF. This sequence joins TRBV7-2 and TRBJ1-1; no definite D call. This CDR3 is 14 amino acids long. The V gene's germline CDR1 is SGHTA and CDR2 FQGNSA. Deletions cut 1 base from V and 1 base from J, with 7 bases between.

V is TRBV10-3 and J is TRBJ2-1; TRBD1 aligns across 7 bases. V dropped 5 bases and J dropped 3; count of bases not matched to a gene: 10. Germline-derived CDR1 and CDR2 are ENHRY and SYGVKD. This CDR3 has 16 residues. CDR3 in amino acids: CAISNPRGSLYNEQFF. The CDR3 DNA follows: TGTGCCATCAGTAACCCCAGGGGGAGCCTCTACAATGAGCAGTTCTTC.

This sequence joins TRBV24-1 and TRBJ2-1; the match to TRBD1 covers 7 bases. Germline V gene lookup returns CDR1 KGHDR and CDR2 SFDVKD. The trim removed 5 bases at V and 2 bases at J, leaving 5 bases unmatched. CDR3 length equals 15 residues. The CDR3 DNA reads TGTGCCACCAGTGGTCAAGGGGGCGCCTACAATGAGCAGTTCTTC. Amino acid sequence: CATSGQGGAYNEQFF.

The V call is TRBV27, the J call TRBJ1-5; tentatively, D is TRBD1 (5 bases). Germline CDR1 reads MNHEY; CDR2 reads SMNVEV (reference sequence). There are 15 residues in the CDR3. Between the trimmed V and J ends, which lost 5 bases and 5 bases, there was a span of 16 bases. DNA for the CDR3: TGTGCCAGCAGTCCTTGGGACGGAAATCATCAGCCCCAGCATTTT. Translated, it gives CASSPWDGNHQPQHF.

The rearrangement joins TRBV28 to TRBJ1-5; no clear D gene. This CDR3 has 16 amino acids. Germline V gives CDR1 MDHEN, CDR2 SYDVKM. V dropped 6 bases and J dropped 5 bases, with 20 bases sitting between them. CDR3 bases: TGTGCCAGCAGCTATGCGAAGTTGGTGCTAGATCAGCCCCAGCATTTT. It yields the protein CASSYAKLVLDQPQHF.

The gene calls are TRBV7-3 and TRBJ2-5, with 10 bases lining up with TRBD2. The CDR3 is 15 residues long. The V segment lost 4 bases and the J segment 3 bases; nucleotides outside the gene matches: 5. Germline V gene lookup returns CDR1 SGHTA and CDR2 FQGTGA. CDR3 amino acids: CASSWSGGAEETQYF. The CDR3 DNA reads TGTGCCAGCAGCTGGAGCGGGGGGGCCGAAGAGACCCAGTACTTC.